This T cell receptor (beta chain) was documented in a study of regulatory T cells in long-lasting Graves disease. The CDR3 contains 11 residues. The germline V gene encodes CDR1 MDHEN and CDR2 SYDVKM. The germline V and J ends were trimmed by 4 bases and 4 bases, with 4 bases remaining between them. Construction of the TCR beta libraries employed iRepertoire HTBI primers in conjunction with Arm-PCR of CDR3 regions. Each CDR3 protein is one row after TCRdb ran MiXCR on the multiplex PCR reads. The sample carries 580,000 or so distinct CDR3 sequences, 15% to 20% recorded once. Time point meaning: newly diagnosed GD, antithyroid drugs for less than 3 months. Extracted RNA from PBMCs served as the source of the TCR library. This sample also belongs to another study, concerning T cells in Graves' hyperthyroidism and ophthalmopathy. This second study notes: HTBI primers drove first-round RT-PCR of the TCR CDR3.

The rearrangement joins TRBV28 to TRBJ1-2, with unresolved D. The clonotype was recovered from a young man with Graves disease. The sequences come from peripheral blood mononuclear cells (PBMCs), collected at new diagnosis, from a patient treated with antithyroid drugs. CDR3 in amino acids: CASSSRYGYTF. The CDR3, as DNA: TGTGCCAGCAGTTCCCGCTATGGCTACACCTTC.